The clone carrying this T cell receptor (beta chain) was seen more than once but under ten times. This specimen comes from a study of blood T cell repertoires in COVID-19. This CDR3 has 15 residues. CDR1 is SGHTA, CDR2 FQGNSA, per germline. Deletions cut 4 bases from V and 0 bases from J, with 10 bases between. Original methodology: Amplification of reference gene primers provided the estimated nucleated cell counts. Here immunoSEQ multiplex PCR was the method, and the copy in TCRdb shows in-frame clones only, minus some. Clone size and V and J calls were adopted from that table, with D and trimming inferred from the DNA. The sample yields 350,000 or so clones, about 89% seen once.

Source material: peripheral blood. The chain combines TRBV7-2 with TRBJ1-5; maybe TRBD1 (5 bases). The receptor was isolated from a woman between 25 and 40 years old with COVID-19, enrolled during active disease. The chain's CDR3 is CASSSTANSNQPQHF. The CDR3, as DNA: TGTGCCAGCAGCTCGACAGCCAATAGCAATCAGCCCCAGCATTTT.